These 11 T cell receptor beta chains were sequenced from one sample in a study of shared T cell receptors in the human thymus. The repertoire was sequenced with immunoSEQ multiplex PCR; TCRdb's copy has only in-frame clones and lacks some. The sample includes 700,000 or so clones, 80% to 90% of them seen just once. This same sample was also taken into another study, of human thymus T cells.

The sequencing sample was made of thymocytes. Receptors were obtained from a girl under three years old with a congenital heart defect.

The chain carries TRBV19 and TRBJ2-7; D perhaps matches TRBD2 (6 bases). Germline CDR1 is LNHDA and CDR2 is SQIVND (reference sequence). The V gene lost 3 bases and the J gene lost 0 bases, with 15 bases spanning the gap. The CDR3 length is 16 residues. CDR3 amino acids: CASSIAGGTSSYEQYF. CDR3 coding DNA: TGTGCCAGTAGTATCGCCGGGGGAACTAGCTCCTACGAGCAGTACTTC.

The chain joins TRBV5-6 to TRBJ1-2; no clear D gene. Per germline, CDR1 SGHDT and CDR2 YYEEEE. The CDR3 consists of 16 residues. V lost 4 bases and J 4 bases, leaving 20 bases between the germline ends. In DNA form, the CDR3 reads TGTGCCAGCAGCCGGCCCTCAGGTGAGGGCCCCTATGGCTACACCTTC. Protein product: CASSRPSGEGPYGYTF.

The J gene is TRBJ2-1, the V gene TRBV7-9; tentative D call: TRBD1 (6 bases). The V end lost 3 bases, the J end lost 7 bases, and 13 bases lay between the germline ends. CDR3 length: 14 residues. CDR1 is SEHNR and CDR2 is FQNEAQ in the germline V gene (reference sequence). CDR3 region: CASSFADSRNEQFF. DNA of the CDR3: TGTGCCAGCAGCTTCGCGGACAGTCGAAATGAGCAGTTCTTC.

This clone was seen just once. CDR3 coding DNA: TGCAGCGTTGTTCCTCGGGGGGACCAGCGGACAGATACGCAGTATTTT. This gives the protein CSVVPRGDQRTDTQYF. This chain joins TRBV29-1 and TRBJ2-3; 7 bases fit TRBD2. Looked up from germline, CDR1 is SQVTM and CDR2 is ANQGSEA. This CDR3 is built from 16 residues. V shed 4 bases, J shed 3 bases, and the junction held 13 bases outside the gene matches.

V gene TRBV10-1 combines with J gene TRBJ1-1; 9 positions agree with TRBD1. The CDR3 has 12 amino acids. Germline V gene lookup returns CDR1 WNHNN and CDR2 SYGVQD (reference sequence). Trimming removed 1 base from V and 14 bases from J; junction bases left unmatched: 5. The CDR3 region is CASSEYGQGKFF. CDR3 sequence (DNA): TGCGCCAGCAGTGAGTACGGACAGGGGAAGTTCTTT.

This chain links TRBV5-1 with TRBJ1-2, with D possibly matching TRBD1 (6 bases). This CDR3 spans 13 amino acids. The ends were cut back, 2 bases at V and 4 bases at J, with 9 bases in the middle. The germline CDR1 and CDR2 sequences are SGHRS and YFSETQ. CDR3 in amino acids: CASSFRGSYGYTF. The CDR3 DNA is TGCGCCAGCAGCTTCAGGGGTTCCTATGGCTACACCTTC. Full variable domain (remainder filled in from reference TRBV5-1 and TRBJ1-2): KAGVTQTPRYLIKTRGQQVTLSCSPISGHRSVSWYQQTPGQGLQFLFEYFSETQRNKGNFPGRFSGRQFSNSRSEMNVSTLELGDSALYLCASSFRGSYGYTFGSGTRLTVV.

The chain employs TRBV10-3 and TRBJ1-3; no clear D. CDR3 length equals 14 residues. Germline V gene lookup returns CDR1 ENHRY and CDR2 SYGVKD. The V end lost 3 bases, the J end lost 0 bases, and 6 bases lay between the germline ends. CDR3: CAISDLSSGNTIYF. DNA of the CDR3: TGTGCCATCAGTGACCTCAGCTCTGGAAACACCATATATTTT.

The chain carries TRBV6-1 and TRBJ1-5; D ambiguous. The V gene's germline CDR1 is MNHNS and CDR2 SASEGT. The CDR3 has 10 amino acids. V dropped 10 bases and J dropped 4 bases, with 5 bases sitting between them. CDR3 DNA sequence: TGTGCCACCGAGAATCAGCCCCAGCATTTT. Its protein product is CATENQPQHF.

As to this clone: Different DNA sequences within this sample yield the same CDR3. This chain uses TRBV9 with TRBJ1-2; 10 bases are shared with TRBD1. CDR3 length equals 14 residues. Trimming cost V 3 bases and J 3 bases; bases outside gene matches: 2. Germline V lookup: CDR1 SGDLS, CDR2 YYNGEE. CDR3 residues: CASSAGTGDYGYTF. In DNA form, the CDR3 reads TGTGCCAGCAGCGCAGGGACAGGGGACTATGGCTACACCTTC.

The chain recombines TRBV25-1 with TRBJ1-1; possible D gene TRBD1, 6 bases. CDR1 is MGHDK and CDR2 is SYGVNS in the germline V gene. This CDR3 is 15 amino acids long. The V and J ends lost 0 bases and 5 bases respectively, with 13 bases between them. The CDR3 DNA sequence: TGTGCCAGCAGTGAATATTGGGAGGGGGGTACTGAAGCTTTCTTT. Its translation: CASSEYWEGGTEAFF.

This chain connects TRBV30 to TRBJ1-6; 7 bases are a match to TRBD1. V dropped 8 bases and J dropped 5; count of bases not matched to a gene: 9. In germline, CDR1 is GTSNPN, CDR2 SVGIG (reference sequence). The CDR3 loop spans 14 amino acids. CDR3 bases: TGTGCCCGACGCCACAGGGGTAATAATTCACCCCTCCACTTT. This codes for CARRHRGNNSPLHF.